This entry features one TCR beta chain sequence. What it binds is not known. From blood, roughly 220-550 ng of genomic DNA served as TRB template. This record comes from a study of T and B cells in COVID-19 patients. Study summary: Blood was sampled from COVID-19 patients who were either actively infected or recovered.

V shed 7 bases and J shed 2 bases, with 17 bases lying between them. CDR1 is LNHDA and CDR2 is SQIVND in the germline V gene (reference sequence). This CDR3 is built from 15 residues. Study-wide points: Of 2,331 TCR clusters found only in the recovered cohort, a few dozen had low generation probability. Patients with COVID-19 reportedly showed strongly skewed T cell receptor beta variable and joining gene usage. Highly clonal in active COVID-19, TRB repertoires exceeded healthy-donor diversity and richness at recovery.

BIOMED2 TRB-A/B primer pools were used in multiplex TRB PCR. TCRdb re-analysed the multiplex PCR reads in MiXCR, keeping a single row per CDR3 protein. The sample records 14,000 to 15,000 distinct CDR3 sequences, under 30% being singletons. This chain links TRBV19 with TRBJ1-1; D gene unclear. The sequenced material came from blood. This TCR derives from a human donor who had recovered from COVID-19. The CDR3 reads CASKAGEGINTEAFF. DNA of the CDR3: TGTGCCAGTAAGGCCGGAGAGGGAATCAACACTGAAGCTTTCTTT.